The T cell receptor (beta chain) under discussion was sequenced for a study of blood T cell repertoires in COVID-19. In the original processing: Amplification with reference gene primers provided the estimates of nucleated cell counts. Profiling relied on immunoSEQ multiplex PCR, and the TCRdb table lists in-frame clones only, not all of them. D and trimming come from the DNA, and the V and J calls and clone size come from that table. The data show about 130,000 clones, approximately 83% seen once. This receptor was taken from an elderly man with active or convalescent COVID-19. The material sequenced was peripheral blood.

In nucleotides, the CDR3 is TGTGCCACCCAGGGGGCCAGCTCCTACAATGAGCAGTTCTTC. Encoded protein: CATQGASSYNEQFF. V and J are TRBV24-1 and TRBJ2-1; 8 positions agree with TRBD1. Germline CDR1 and CDR2: KGHDR and SFDVKD. V gave up 9 bases and J gave up 0 bases; unmatched junction bases: 3. The CDR3 loop spans 14 amino acids.